This T cell receptor (beta chain) was recovered during a study of immune characterization of retroperitoneal liposarcoma. The CDR3 length is 14 residues. The germline V gene encodes CDR1 MNHEY and CDR2 SVGEGT. With 0 bases removed from V and 4 bases from J, the gap between germline ends came to 9 bases. Via MiXCR, TCRdb re-called the PCR reads, giving one row per CDR3 protein. This table has over 10,000 distinct CDR3 sequences, roughly 47% appearing once. The V call is TRBV6-2 or TRBV6-3, the J call TRBJ1-1; possibly TRBD1 for D (5 bases). The source material was tumor tissue. The clonotype comes from a female donor with retroperitoneal liposarcoma. This chain's CDR3 is CASSYSGGTTEAFF. The CDR3 DNA reads TGTGCCAGCAGTTACTCGGGGGGGACCACTGAAGCTTTCTTT.